These 6 T cell receptor beta chains share one sample of origin, sequenced in a study of cytomegalovirus exposure and HLA in healthy donors. Amplification used 60 Vbeta primers and 13 Jbeta primers. The data were produced by immunoSEQ multiplex PCR, yet TCRdb's version contains in-frame clones alone and is incomplete. The sample shows 150,000 to 200,000 clones, 70% to 80% of them seen only once. Sequenced: PBMCs. The receptor source for this set is a man in his sixties in good health and CMV-seronegative.

This chain connects TRBV9 to TRBJ1-1, with 10 nucleotides matching TRBD1. The length of the CDR3 is 16 residues. V was pared by 0 bases and J by 4 bases, with 6 bases of the junction left unmatched. The germline gives CDR1 SGDLS, CDR2 YYNGEE. CDR3 nucleotides: TGTGCCAGCAGCGTAGTAAGGACAGGGGGTTTCACTGAAGCTTTCTTT. Amino acid sequence: CASSVVRTGGFTEAFF.

This clone has only one observation. The chain has TRBV5-1 and TRBJ2-2, with 13 bases aligning to TRBD2. Germline V lookup: CDR1 SGHRS, CDR2 YFSETQ. The V gene end was trimmed by 2 bases and the J gene end by 4 bases; junction bases not matched to a gene: 5. The CDR3 has 17 amino acids. As DNA, the CDR3 is TGCGCCAGCAGCTTCGGACTAGCGGGAGCAGGCACCGGGGAGCTGTTTTTT. Protein product: CASSFGLAGAGTGELFF. The full variable domain, in which reference TRBV5-1 and TRBJ2-2 provide the parts outside the CDR3, is KAGVTQTPRYLIKTRGQQVTLSCSPISGHRSVSWYQQTPGQGLQFLFEYFSETQRNKGNFPGRFSGRQFSNSRSEMNVSTLELGDSALYLCASSFGLAGAGTGELFFGEGSRLTVL.

In this sample, this clone turned up a few times. This rearrangement joins TRBV27 to TRBJ2-1, with 7 bases aligning to TRBD2. The CDR3 is 15 residues long. With 2 bases clipped from V and 8 bases from J, the junction kept 9 bases outside the gene matches. Per germline, CDR1 MNHEY and CDR2 SMNVEV (reference sequence). Written as DNA, the CDR3 is TGTGCCAGCAGTTTAGAGGCGGGAGAGGTCCATGAGCAGTTCTTC. Encoded protein: CASSLEAGEVHEQFF.

This clone was seen once. The chain employs TRBV11-2 and TRBJ2-5; D unclear. Trimming stripped 0 bases from V and 5 bases from J, with 4 bases between. The germline CDR1 and CDR2 sequences are SGHAT and FQNNGV. This CDR3 is built from 12 residues. CDR3 nucleotide sequence: TGTGCCAGCAGCTTAGATAGTGAGACCCAGTACTTC. Translation gives CASSLDSETQYF.

This clone occurred once. This specimen includes other DNA sequences encoding the same CDR3. The gene calls are TRBV6-5 and TRBJ1-3, with TRBD1 identical over 10 bases. The length of the CDR3 is 16 residues. J gave up 7 bases and V 0 bases, and 6 bases lay outside the gene matches. CDR1 MNHEY and CDR2 SVGAGI come from the germline V gene. DNA for the CDR3: TGTGCCAGCAGTTACTCTGGGACAGGGGAAAGGAACACCATATATTTT. Its protein product is CASSYSGTGERNTIYF.

This clone was detected only a few times. This chain joins TRBV4-3 and TRBJ2-1; TRBD2 might be the D (6 bases). This CDR3 is 14 amino acids long. Trimming stripped 1 base from V and 9 bases from J, with 13 bases between. CDR1 is LGHNA, CDR2 YSLEER, per germline. The CDR3 DNA sequence: TGCGCCAGCAGCCAAGCCGGGAGTAAAGCTGAGCAGTTCTTC. This sequence encodes CASSQAGSKAEQFF.